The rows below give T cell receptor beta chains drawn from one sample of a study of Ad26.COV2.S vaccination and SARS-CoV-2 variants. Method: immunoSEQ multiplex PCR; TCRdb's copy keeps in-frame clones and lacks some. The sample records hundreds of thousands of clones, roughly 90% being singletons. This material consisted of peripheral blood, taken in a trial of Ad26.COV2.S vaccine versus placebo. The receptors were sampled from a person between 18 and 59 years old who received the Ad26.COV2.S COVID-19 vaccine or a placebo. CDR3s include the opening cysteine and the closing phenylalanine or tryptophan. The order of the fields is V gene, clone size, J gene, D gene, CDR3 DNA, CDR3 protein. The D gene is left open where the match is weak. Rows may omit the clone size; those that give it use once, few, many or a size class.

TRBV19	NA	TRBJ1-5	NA	TGTGCCAGTCTTCCGGGACCGAGCAATCAGCCCCAGCATTTT	CASLPGPSNQPQHF
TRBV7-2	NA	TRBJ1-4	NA	TGTGCCAGCAGCTTAGTTTCTGGGCAGCCGAATGAAAAACTGTTTTTT	CASSLVSGQPNEKLFF
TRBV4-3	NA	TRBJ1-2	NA	TGCGCCAGCAGCCAAGACGGGGACGGAGACTATGGCTACACCTTC	CASSQDGDGDYGYTF
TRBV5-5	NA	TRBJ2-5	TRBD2	TGTGCCAGCAGCTTGAGTCTAGCGGATGAGACCCAGTACTTC	CASSLSLADETQYF
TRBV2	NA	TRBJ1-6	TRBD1	TGTGCCAGCAGTGGACAGGGTGGAAATTCACCCCTCCACTTT	CASSGQGGNSPLHF
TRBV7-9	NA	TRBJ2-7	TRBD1	TGTGCCAGCAGCGCCCGGGACAGGGGATCTTACGAGCAGTACTTC	CASSARDRGSYEQYF
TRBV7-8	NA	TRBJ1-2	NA	TGTGCCAGCAGCTCTAGAGGACCGGGAGCCGAAAGGGGCTACACCTTC	CASSSRGPGAERGYTF
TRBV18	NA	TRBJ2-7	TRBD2	TGTGCCAGCTCACCAGGGGGGGTAAGCTACGAGCAGTACTTC	CASSPGGVSYEQYF
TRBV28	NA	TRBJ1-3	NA	TGTGCCAGCAGTCCCGGAAACACCATATATTTT	CASSPGNTIYF
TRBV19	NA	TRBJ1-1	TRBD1	TGTGCCTCCTTACAGGGGGCCGGTGAAGCTTTCTTT	CASLQGAGEAFF
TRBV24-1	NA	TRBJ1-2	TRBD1	TGTGCCACCAGTATACAGGGGAGCCATGGCTACACCTTC	CATSIQGSHGYTF
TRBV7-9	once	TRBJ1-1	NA	TGTGCCAGCAGCTTCCCCCCCTCGAACACTGAAGCTTTCTTT	CASSFPPSNTEAFF
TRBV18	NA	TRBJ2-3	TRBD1	TGTGCCAGCTCACCACCGGCAGGACAGGCTAGCACAGATACGCAGTATTTT	CASSPPAGQASTDTQYF